This TCR beta chain appears in the sequencing data of a study of breast tumors, draining lymph nodes, adjacent tissues. Points from the study as a whole: Tumor T cell lymph node origin was a supported hypothesis, not proven. Tumor repertoires ranked between lymph nodes and nontumor tissue in diversity, with V and J gene preferences. Tumor and nontumor repertoires were significantly more similar in luminal-like than in basal-like breast cancer.

A remark on this clonotype: Its cognate antigen is unknown.

TCRdb re-derived calls from the multiplex PCR reads in MiXCR, one entry per CDR3 protein. Of about 13,000 distinct CDR3 sequences listed, 40% to 55% were seen once; the top ten hold about 42%. The source is a female donor with breast cancer. Some clones in this sample may be carry-over from other donors' samples. Material: tumor-adjacent breast tissue.

The DNA of the CDR3 is TGTGCCAGCAGCCTTAGCGGGAGGGCGGGAGATACGCAGTATTTT. This translates into CASSLSGRAGDTQYF. The chain uses TRBV6-2 or TRBV6-3 and TRBJ2-3, with TRBD2 identical over 11 bases. CDR1 and CDR2 (germline): MNHEY, SVGEGT. With 6 bases clipped from V and 5 bases from J, the junction kept 7 bases outside the gene matches. There are 15 residues in the CDR3.